This TCR beta chain was captured in a study of identical twins. A universal primer site was created by template switching, with the cDNA bearing unique molecular identifiers. MiXCR, applied by TCRdb to the 5' RACE reads, yields one record per CDR3 protein. The table includes a few hundred thousand distinct CDR3 sequences, less than 9.5% detected once. Concerning this clonotype itself: The target antigen is unknown.

This CDR3 contains 13 residues. Germline CDR1 reads SGDLS; CDR2 reads YYNGEE. Trimming stripped 0 bases from V and 7 bases from J, with 11 bases between. Findings and limits, study-wide: It was possible that invariant MAIT and iNKT cells partly confounded the zero-insertion analyses. Whereas memory repertoires showed no such difference, abundant cord blood beta clonotypes carried fewer insertions.

A further study also used this sample, focusing on yellow fever vaccine responses in identical twins.

The sample taken for sequencing was CD8+ T cells sorted from blood. This chain uses TRBV9 with TRBJ2-7; D is ambiguous. This receptor was identified in a woman between 18 and 29 years old in good health. DNA for the CDR3: TGTGCCAGCAGCGTAGCTGGGTCTTGGGAGCAGTACTTC. This encodes CASSVAGSWEQYF. The entire variable domain, with the rest obtained from reference TRBV9 and TRBJ2-7, is as follows: DSGVTQTPKHLITATGQRVTLRCSPRSGDLSVYWYQQSLDQGLQFLIQYYNGEERAKGNILERFSAQQFPDLHSELNLSSLELGDSALYFCASSVAGSWEQYFGPGTRLTVT.